The 20 T cell receptor beta chains below all came from one sample that was sequenced in a study of cytomegalovirus exposure and HLA in healthy donors. With 60 Vbeta and 13 Jbeta primers, the PCR was carried out. Using immunoSEQ multiplex PCR, the repertoire was profiled, and TCRdb retains in-frame clones only, with some absent. The sample lists 150,000 to 200,000 clones, more than 75% occurring once. The source material was PBMCs. Receptors originate from a girl younger than two in good health and CMV-seronegative.

The gene calls are TRBV18 and TRBJ1-5; 8 bases are shared with TRBD1. Looked up from germline, CDR1 is KGHSH and CDR2 is LQKENI. V shed 3 bases, J shed 0 bases, and the junction held 4 bases outside the gene matches. The CDR3 runs 16 residues. CDR3 nucleotides: TGTGCCAGCTCACCTTCGGGACAGGATAGCAATCAGCCCCAGCATTTT. Its translation: CASSPSGQDSNQPQHF.

This sequence joins TRBV11-2 and TRBJ2-7; tentative D call: TRBD1 (5 bases). Germline-derived CDR1 and CDR2 are SGHAT and FQNNGV. V shed 1 base and J shed 2 bases, with 6 bases lying between them. CDR3 length equals 13 residues. The CDR3 is CASSLGQPYEQYF. CDR3 nucleotide sequence: TGTGCCAGCAGCTTAGGACAGCCCTACGAGCAGTACTTC.

The V call is TRBV18, the J call TRBJ2-1; D remains unclear. Germline V gene sequence: CDR1 KGHSH, CDR2 LQKENI. The CDR3 is 12 amino acids. V was pared by 2 bases and J by 9 bases, with 8 bases between. Here the CDR3 DNA reads TGTGCCAGCTCACCAGTAGTAGTTGAGCAGTTCTTC. Amino acids: CASSPVVVEQFF.

V and J are TRBV12-5 and TRBJ1-1, with 8 bases aligning to TRBD1. Germline loops: CDR1 LGHNT, CDR2 FRNRAP. This CDR3 comprises 15 residues. V lost 0 bases and J lost 5; bases outside the gene matches: 5. CDR3 sequence (DNA): TGTGCTAGTGGTTTGGTACTGGGACAGGAAACTGAAGCTTTCTTT. It yields the protein CASGLVLGQETEAFF. The full variable domain, completed using reference TRBV12-5 and TRBJ1-1, is DARVTQTPRHKVTEMGQEVTMRCQPILGHNTVFWYRQTMMQGLELLAYFRNRAPLDDSGMPKDRFSAEMPDATLATLKIQPSEPRDSAVYFCASGLVLGQETEAFFGQGTRLTVV.

The J gene is TRBJ1-1, the V gene TRBV18, with D unclear. CDR3 size: 16 residues. Germline assignment: CDR1 KGHSH and CDR2 LQKENI. Trimming removed 6 bases at V and 1 base at J, with 18 bases between. The CDR3 region is CASSWAESLGNTEAFF. CDR3 coding DNA: TGTGCCAGCTCCTGGGCTGAGAGTTTAGGGAACACTGAAGCTTTCTTT.

The J gene is TRBJ2-3, the V gene TRBV6-1; D is uncertain. CDR3 size: 11 residues. The germline gives CDR1 MNHNS, CDR2 SASEGT. V lost 7 bases and J lost 7, with 9 bases in between. This chain's CDR3 is CASKLSHTQYF. DNA for the CDR3: TGTGCCAGCAAACTTTCCCATACGCAGTATTTT.

This clone was observed a few times. The rearrangement links TRBV27 to TRBJ2-1, with no clear D. The CDR3 is 16 residues long. Germline V gene sequence: CDR1 MNHEY, CDR2 SMNVEV (reference sequence). The V end was cut by 10 bases, the J end by 6 bases, with 25 bases between. The CDR3 protein is CATTKTGVPKGNEQFF. CDR3 DNA sequence: TGTGCCACCACAAAGACCGGAGTACCTAAAGGCAATGAGCAGTTCTTC.

The V and J genes are TRBV9 and TRBJ1-4; D is perhaps TRBD1 (6 bases). Looked up from germline, CDR1 is SGDLS and CDR2 is YYNGEE. This CDR3 contains 15 residues. Trimming shortened V by 4 bases and J by 5 bases, and 15 bases separated the two germline ends. CDR3 protein: CASSLFGTPNEKLFF. Written as DNA, the CDR3 is TGTGCCAGCAGCCTATTCGGGACACCAAATGAAAAACTGTTTTTT.

This clone was detected only a few times. The chain combines TRBV5-6 with TRBJ2-1; 9 bases map to TRBD2. CDR1 and CDR2 from the germline V gene are SGHDT and YYEEEE. The CDR3 runs to 15 residues. V was clipped by 0 bases and J by 6 bases; unmatched bases: 4. The CDR3 sequence: CASSLGAGGVNEQFF. The CDR3 DNA reads as TGTGCCAGCAGCTTGGGGGCGGGGGGGGTCAATGAGCAGTTCTTC.

The chain employs TRBV6-5 and TRBJ2-3, with 9 bases fitting TRBD2. The CDR3 loop spans 15 amino acids. Unmatched junction bases numbered 6, after V lost 2 bases and J lost 6 bases. Per the germline V gene, CDR1 is MNHEY and CDR2 is SVGAGI. The CDR3 sequence: CASSYGAGGPDTQYF. The CDR3 region has the DNA TGTGCCAGCAGTTACGGGGCGGGGGGGCCGGATACGCAGTATTTT.

This clone was seen only once. The CDR3 here is CASTHTRGNTEAFF. The CDR3 nucleotides read TGTGCCAGTACTCACACACGGGGGAACACTGAAGCTTTCTTT. The rearrangement links TRBV19 to TRBJ1-1; no firm D call. V lost 7 bases, J lost 1 base, and 13 bases lay in between. This CDR3 is built from 14 residues. Per germline, CDR1 LNHDA and CDR2 SQIVND (reference sequence).

The V call is TRBV6-1, the J call TRBJ2-3; 7 bases fit TRBD1. Trimming at V came to 6 bases and at J to 1 base, leaving 7 bases not matched to a gene. The CDR3 runs to 15 residues. The V gene's germline CDR1 is MNHNS and CDR2 SASEGT. The CDR3 DNA reads as TGTGCCAGCAGCCCGACAGGGTCTGGCACAGATACGCAGTATTTT. Translation gives CASSPTGSGTDTQYF.

The chain carries TRBV28 and TRBJ1-1; TRBD1 matches 9 bases. The CDR3 consists of 12 residues. J gave up 11 bases and V 5 bases, and 6 bases lay outside the gene matches. The V gene's germline CDR1 is MDHEN and CDR2 SYDVKM. The CDR3 is CASSPPDRGAFF. CDR3 DNA sequence: TGTGCCAGCAGTCCCCCGGACAGGGGCGCTTTCTTT.

The chain uses TRBV29-1 and TRBJ2-7; 9 bases agree with TRBD1. J gave up 2 bases and V 4 bases, and 9 bases lay outside the gene matches. Germline V gene sequence: CDR1 SQVTM, CDR2 ANQGSEA. This CDR3 region has 15 residues. Written as DNA, the CDR3 is TGCAGCGTTGGTGGAGGCTGGGACAGGGCCTACGAGCAGTACTTC. Protein sequence: CSVGGGWDRAYEQYF.

The gene calls are TRBV7-9 and TRBJ1-5, with D possibly being TRBD1 (5 bases). Looked up from germline, CDR1 is SEHNR and CDR2 is FQNEAQ (reference sequence). This CDR3 comprises 17 residues. V was trimmed by 0 bases and J by 12 bases, leaving 24 bases between them. The CDR3 sequence: CASSLASGQGSLSLQHF. In nucleotides, the CDR3 is TGTGCCAGCAGCTTAGCCTCCGGACAAGGGTCACTCTCTCTCCAGCATTTT.

The J gene is TRBJ2-7, the V gene TRBV4-1; D possibly corresponds to TRBD1 (5 bases). The CDR3 has 16 residues. The germline V gene has CDR1 MGHRA and CDR2 YSYEKL. The V end was cut by 4 bases, the J end by 0 bases, with 16 bases between. CDR3 in amino acids: CASSRTTAQNSYEQYF. For the CDR3, the DNA is TGCGCCAGCAGCCGCACGACAGCGCAAAACTCCTACGAGCAGTACTTC.

This chain connects TRBV14 to TRBJ2-3; TRBD2 matches at 7 bases. CDR3 length equals 16 residues. V lost 1 base, J lost 0 bases, and 4 bases stayed unmatched. CDR1 is SGHDN and CDR2 is FVKESK in the germline V gene. In DNA, the CDR3 is TGTGCCAGCAGCCAAGTGGTCGGGGGGAGCACAGATACGCAGTATTTT. This gives the protein CASSQVVGGSTDTQYF.

V gene TRBV7-9 combines with J gene TRBJ1-3; D is possibly TRBD1 (6 bases). The germline gives CDR1 SEHNR, CDR2 FQNEAQ (reference sequence). The CDR3 length is 15 residues. V was clipped by 1 base and J by 0 bases, with 7 bases between them. The CDR3 loop is CASSLEGGSGNTIYF. For the CDR3, the DNA is TGTGCCAGCAGCTTAGAAGGGGGCTCTGGAAACACCATATATTTT. Drawing the rest from reference TRBV7-9 and TRBJ1-3, the complete variable domain is DTGVSQNPRHKITKRGQNVTFRCDPISEHNRLYWYRQTLGQGPEFLTYFQNEAQLEKSRLLSDRFSAERPKGSFSTLEIQRTEQGDSAMYLCASSLEGGSGNTIYFGEGSWLTVV.

This clone was picked up a small number of times. This sequence joins TRBV10-1 and TRBJ2-3; the match to TRBD1 covers 8 bases. The length of the CDR3 is 15 residues. Germline V lookup: CDR1 WNHNN, CDR2 SYGVQD (reference sequence). V lost 0 bases to trimming and J lost 5 bases; unmatched junction nucleotides: 4. CDR3 amino acids: CASSESQGAGDTQYF. The CDR3, as DNA: TGCGCCAGCAGTGAGTCGCAGGGGGCTGGAGATACGCAGTATTTT.

The V gene is TRBV10-1, the J gene TRBJ2-7; 7 bases fit TRBD1. The V and J ends lost 2 bases and 2 bases, in that order; junction bases with no gene match: 3. The germline gives CDR1 WNHNN, CDR2 SYGVQD (reference sequence). CDR3 length: 14 amino acids. The CDR3: CASSEDRVAYEQYF. CDR3 nucleotide sequence: TGCGCCAGCAGTGAGGACAGGGTGGCCTACGAGCAGTACTTC.